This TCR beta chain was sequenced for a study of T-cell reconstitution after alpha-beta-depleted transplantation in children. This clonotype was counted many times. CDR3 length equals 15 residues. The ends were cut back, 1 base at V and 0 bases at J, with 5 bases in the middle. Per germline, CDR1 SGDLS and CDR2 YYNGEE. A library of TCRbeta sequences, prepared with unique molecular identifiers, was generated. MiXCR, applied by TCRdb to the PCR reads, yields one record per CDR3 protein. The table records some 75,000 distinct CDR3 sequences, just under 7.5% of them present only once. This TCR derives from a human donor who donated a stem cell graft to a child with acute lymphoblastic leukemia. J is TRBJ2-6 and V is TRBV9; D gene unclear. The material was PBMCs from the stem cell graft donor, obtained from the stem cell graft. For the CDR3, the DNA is TGTGCCAGCAGCGTAAGGGACTCTGGGGCCAACGTCCTGACTTTC. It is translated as CASSVRDSGANVLTF.